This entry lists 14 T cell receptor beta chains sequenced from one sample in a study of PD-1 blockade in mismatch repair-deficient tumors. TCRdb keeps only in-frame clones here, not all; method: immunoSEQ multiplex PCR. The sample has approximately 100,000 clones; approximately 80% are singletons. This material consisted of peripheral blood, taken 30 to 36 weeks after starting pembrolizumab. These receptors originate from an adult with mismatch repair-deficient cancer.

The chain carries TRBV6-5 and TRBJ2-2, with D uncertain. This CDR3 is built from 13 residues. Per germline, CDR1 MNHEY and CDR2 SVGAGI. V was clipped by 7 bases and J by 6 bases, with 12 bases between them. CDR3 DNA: TGTGCCAGCAACGGATTCAGTGCCGGGGAGCTGTTTTTT. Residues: CASNGFSAGELFF.

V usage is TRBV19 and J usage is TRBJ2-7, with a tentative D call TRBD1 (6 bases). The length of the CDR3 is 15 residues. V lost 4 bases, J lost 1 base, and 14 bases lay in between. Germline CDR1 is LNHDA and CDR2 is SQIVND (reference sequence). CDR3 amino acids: CASSRGQSRSYEQYF. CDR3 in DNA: TGTGCCAGTAGTAGAGGACAGAGCCGATCCTACGAGCAGTACTTC.

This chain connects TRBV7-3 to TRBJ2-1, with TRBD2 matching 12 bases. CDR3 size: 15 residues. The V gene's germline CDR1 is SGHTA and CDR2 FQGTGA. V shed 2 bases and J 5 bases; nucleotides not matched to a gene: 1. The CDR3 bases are TGTGCCAGCAGCTTAGGACTAGCGGGAAACAATGAGCAGTTCTTC. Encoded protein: CASSLGLAGNNEQFF.

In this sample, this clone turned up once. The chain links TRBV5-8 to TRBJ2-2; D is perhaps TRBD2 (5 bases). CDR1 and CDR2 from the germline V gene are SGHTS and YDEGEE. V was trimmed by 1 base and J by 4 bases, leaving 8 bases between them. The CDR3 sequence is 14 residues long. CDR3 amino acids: CASSLYSGTGELFF. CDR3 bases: TGTGCCAGCAGCTTGTACAGCGGCACCGGGGAGCTGTTTTTT.

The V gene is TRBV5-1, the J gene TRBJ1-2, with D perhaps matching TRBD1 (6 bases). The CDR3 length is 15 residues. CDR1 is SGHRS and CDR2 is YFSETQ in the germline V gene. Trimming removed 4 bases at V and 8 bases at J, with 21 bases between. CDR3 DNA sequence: TGCGCCAGCAGCACACGGACAGACCAAACGGCGGGCTACACCTTC. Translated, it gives CASSTRTDQTAGYTF.

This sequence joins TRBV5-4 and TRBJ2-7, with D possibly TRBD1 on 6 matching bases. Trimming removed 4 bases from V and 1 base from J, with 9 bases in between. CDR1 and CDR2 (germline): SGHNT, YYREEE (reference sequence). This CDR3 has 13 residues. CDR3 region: CASSPDRSYEQYF. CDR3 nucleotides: TGTGCCAGCAGCCCCGACAGGTCCTACGAGCAGTACTTC.

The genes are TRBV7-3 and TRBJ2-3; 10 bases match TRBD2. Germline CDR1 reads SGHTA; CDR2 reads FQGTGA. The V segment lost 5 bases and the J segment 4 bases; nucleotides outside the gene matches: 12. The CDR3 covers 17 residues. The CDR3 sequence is CASSPKGLAGVPDTQYF. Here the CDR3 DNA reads TGTGCCAGCAGCCCCAAAGGGCTAGCGGGAGTCCCAGATACGCAGTATTTT.

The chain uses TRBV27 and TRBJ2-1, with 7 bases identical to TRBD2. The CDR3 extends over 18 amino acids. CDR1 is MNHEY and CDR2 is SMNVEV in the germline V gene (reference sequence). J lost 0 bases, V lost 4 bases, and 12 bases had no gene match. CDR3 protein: CASSSHSIGGSSYNEQFF. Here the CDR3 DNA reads TGTGCCAGCAGTTCCCACAGTATCGGGGGGAGCTCCTACAATGAGCAGTTCTTC.

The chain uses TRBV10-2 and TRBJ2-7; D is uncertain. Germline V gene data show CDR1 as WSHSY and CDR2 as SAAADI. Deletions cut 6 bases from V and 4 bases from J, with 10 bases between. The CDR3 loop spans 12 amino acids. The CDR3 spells CASRGAWYEQYF. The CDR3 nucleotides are TGCGCCAGCAGAGGAGCTTGGTACGAGCAGTACTTC.

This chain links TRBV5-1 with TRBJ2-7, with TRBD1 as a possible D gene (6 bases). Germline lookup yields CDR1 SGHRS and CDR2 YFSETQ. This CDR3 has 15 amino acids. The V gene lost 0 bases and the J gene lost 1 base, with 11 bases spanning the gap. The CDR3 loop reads CASSLDGQGSYEQYF. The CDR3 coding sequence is TGCGCCAGCAGCTTGGATGGGCAGGGGTCCTACGAGCAGTACTTC.

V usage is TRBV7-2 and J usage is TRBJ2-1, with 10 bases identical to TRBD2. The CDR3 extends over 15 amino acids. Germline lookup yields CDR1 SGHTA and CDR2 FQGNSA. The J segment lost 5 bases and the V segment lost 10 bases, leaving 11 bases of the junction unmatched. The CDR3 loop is CATHSGTSANNEQFF. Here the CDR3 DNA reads TGTGCCACCCACTCGGGGACTAGCGCAAACAATGAGCAGTTCTTC.

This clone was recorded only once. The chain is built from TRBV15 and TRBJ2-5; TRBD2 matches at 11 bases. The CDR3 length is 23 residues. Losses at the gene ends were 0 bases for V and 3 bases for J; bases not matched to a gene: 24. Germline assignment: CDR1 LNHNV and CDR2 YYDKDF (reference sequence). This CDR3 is CATSRDWGLSPGLAEYQKETQYF. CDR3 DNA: TGTGCCACCAGCAGAGATTGGGGGCTTTCGCCGGGACTAGCGGAGTACCAAAAAGAGACCCAGTACTTC.

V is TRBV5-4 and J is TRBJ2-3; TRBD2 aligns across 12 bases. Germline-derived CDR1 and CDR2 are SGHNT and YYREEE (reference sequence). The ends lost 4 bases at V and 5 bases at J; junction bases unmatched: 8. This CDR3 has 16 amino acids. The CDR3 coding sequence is TGTGCCAGCAGCCCGCGACTAGCGGGAGAAGGAGATACGCAGTATTTT. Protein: CASSPRLAGEGDTQYF.

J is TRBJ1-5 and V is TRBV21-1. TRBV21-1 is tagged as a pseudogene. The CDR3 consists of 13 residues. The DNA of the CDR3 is TGTGCCAGCAGCAAAGGAAAGGGCCGGCCCCAGCATTTT. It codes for CASSKGKGRPQHF.